The sequence of this TCR beta chain was determined in a study of CD8 T cell repertoires and HIV-1 epitope variants. V dropped 5 bases and J dropped 3 bases, with 12 bases sitting between them. The germline CDR1 and CDR2 sequences are SGHDT and YYEEEE. The CDR3 has 15 residues. On this clone itself: Its target is not known.

The table came from immunoSEQ multiplex PCR; TCRdb's copy has only in-frame clones and leaves some out. The repertoire holds roughly 4,000 clones, with 65% as singletons. The receptor's source is a male donor with HIV. Sequencing used cultured CD8+ T cells derived from PBMCs. The rearrangement uses TRBV5-6 and TRBJ2-6; D remains ambiguous. This CDR3 is CASRLGISGANVLTF. As DNA, the CDR3 is TGTGCCAGCAGACTTGGGATAAGTGGGGCCAACGTCCTGACTTTC.